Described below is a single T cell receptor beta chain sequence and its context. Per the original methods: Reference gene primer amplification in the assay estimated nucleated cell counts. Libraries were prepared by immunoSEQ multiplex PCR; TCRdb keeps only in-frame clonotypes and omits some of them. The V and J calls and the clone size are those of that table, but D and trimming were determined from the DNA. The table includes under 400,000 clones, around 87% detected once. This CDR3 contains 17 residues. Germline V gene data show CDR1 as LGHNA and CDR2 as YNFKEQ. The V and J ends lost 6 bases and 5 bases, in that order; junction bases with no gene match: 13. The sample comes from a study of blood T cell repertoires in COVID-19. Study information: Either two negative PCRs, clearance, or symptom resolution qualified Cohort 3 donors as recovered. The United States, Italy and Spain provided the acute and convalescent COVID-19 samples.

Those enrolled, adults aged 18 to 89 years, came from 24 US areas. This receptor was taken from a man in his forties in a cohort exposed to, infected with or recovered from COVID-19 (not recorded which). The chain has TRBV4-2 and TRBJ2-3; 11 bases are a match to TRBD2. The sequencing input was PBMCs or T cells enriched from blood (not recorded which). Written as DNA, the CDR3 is TGTGCCAGCAGTCACGGATCCGGGACTAGCGGTGGAGATACGCAGTATTTT. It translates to CASSHGSGTSGGDTQYF.